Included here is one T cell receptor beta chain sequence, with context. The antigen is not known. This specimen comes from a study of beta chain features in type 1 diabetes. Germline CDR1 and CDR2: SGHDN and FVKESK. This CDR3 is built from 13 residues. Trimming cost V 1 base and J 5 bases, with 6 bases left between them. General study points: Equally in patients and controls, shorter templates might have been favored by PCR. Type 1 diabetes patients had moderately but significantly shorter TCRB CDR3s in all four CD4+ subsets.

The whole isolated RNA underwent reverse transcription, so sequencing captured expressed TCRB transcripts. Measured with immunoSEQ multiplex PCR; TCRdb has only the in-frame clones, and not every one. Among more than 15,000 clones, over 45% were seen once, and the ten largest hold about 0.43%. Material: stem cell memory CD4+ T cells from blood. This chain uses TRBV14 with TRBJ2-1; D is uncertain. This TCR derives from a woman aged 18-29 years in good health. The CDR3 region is CASSQGLNNEQFF. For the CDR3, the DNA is TGTGCCAGCAGCCAAGGACTTAACAATGAGCAGTTCTTC.